A single sample gave rise to the 10 T cell receptor beta chains below, sequenced in a study of T cell changes during pregnancy in multiple sclerosis. Repertoires were generated with immunoSEQ multiplex PCR, while TCRdb's copy carries only in-frame clones and drops some. The top ten clones hold 30% to 40% of a sample with about 2,200 clones, about 80% of them seen once. Material: CD4+ T cells from PBMCs (not recorded whether the cells were cultured). Source of these receptors: a female patient with multiple sclerosis, enrolled in a pregnancy study. Some clones in this sample may be carry-over from other donors' samples.

The V call is TRBV4-3, the J call TRBJ2-3; the match to TRBD2 covers 9 bases. V was clipped by 5 bases and J by 4 bases; unmatched bases: 7. There are 15 residues in the CDR3. CDR1 is LGHNA and CDR2 is YSLEER in the germline V gene. CDR3 in DNA: TGCGCCAGCAGCTATTCAGCGGGGGGCTCAGATACGCAGTATTTT. The encoded protein is CASSYSAGGSDTQYF.

The CDR3 sequence is CASSPYGQEQETQYF. CDR3 sequence (DNA): TGCGCCAGCAGCCCATATGGACAGGAACAAGAGACCCAGTACTTC. The chain combines TRBV4-1 with TRBJ2-5, with TRBD1 identical over 7 bases. Germline trimming cut 4 bases from V and 2 bases from J; bases unmatched to any gene: 7. The CDR3 consists of 15 residues. Germline V gives CDR1 MGHRA, CDR2 YSYEKL.

The chain combines TRBV4-3 with TRBJ2-7; D is unresolved. Between the trimmed V and J ends, which lost 0 bases and 5 bases, there was a span of 8 bases. The CDR3 has 13 amino acids. Germline CDR1 and CDR2: LGHNA and YSLEER. CDR3 residues: CASSQDRFNEQYF. The CDR3 coding sequence is TGCGCCAGCAGCCAAGATAGGTTCAACGAGCAGTACTTC.

CDR3 DNA: TGTGCCAGCAGCTCTCTCAATGAGCAGTTCTTC. Its translation is CASSSLNEQFF. The chain recombines TRBV7-2 with TRBJ2-1; D unresolved. V was trimmed by 4 bases and J by 6 bases, leaving 4 bases between them. There are 11 residues in the CDR3. CDR1 and CDR2 from the germline V gene are SGHTA and FQGNSA.

V usage is TRBV9 and J usage is TRBJ2-2, with 8 nucleotides matching TRBD2. In germline, CDR1 is SGDLS, CDR2 YYNGEE. V shed 0 bases and J 4 bases; nucleotides not matched to a gene: 2. The CDR3 spans 15 residues. CDR3 amino acids: CASSVDSGGTGELFF. The CDR3 region has the DNA TGTGCCAGCAGCGTAGACAGCGGGGGCACCGGGGAGCTGTTTTTT.

The chain recombines TRBV25-1 with TRBJ1-6, with unresolved D. V shed 2 bases and J shed 7 bases, with 12 bases lying between them. Germline loops: CDR1 MGHDK, CDR2 SYGVNS. The CDR3 is made up of 15 amino acids. As DNA, the CDR3 is TGTGCCAGCAGTGAAAAGCCGGGCCCCAATTCACCCCTCCACTTT. It encodes CASSEKPGPNSPLHF.

The table lists this clone with a few counts. V usage is TRBV7-2 and J usage is TRBJ2-7; D perhaps matches TRBD1 (5 bases). This CDR3 has 13 residues. Germline V CDR1 and CDR2: SGHTA, FQGNSA. Trimming pared 6 bases from V and 2 bases from J, leaving 11 bases between. This CDR3 is CASRGRAAYEQYF. The CDR3 DNA sequence: TGTGCCAGCAGGGGGCGAGCCGCCTACGAGCAGTACTTC. The entire variable domain, with the rest obtained from reference TRBV7-2 and TRBJ2-7, is as follows: GAGVSQSPSNKVTEKGKDVELRCDPISGHTALYWYRQSLGQGLEFLIYFQGNSAPDKSGLPSDRFSAERTGGSVSTLTIQRTQQEDSAVYLCASRGRAAYEQYFGPGTRLTVT.

The V and J genes are TRBV11-3 and TRBJ2-3; TRBD1 matches at 7 bases. Germline V gene sequence: CDR1 SGHNT, CDR2 YENEEA. The V segment lost 5 bases and the J segment 1 base; nucleotides outside the gene matches: 6. The CDR3 consists of 15 residues. The CDR3 region is CASSPGGQRTDTQYF. The CDR3, as DNA: TGTGCCAGCAGCCCAGGGGGACAGCGCACAGATACGCAGTATTTT.

V is TRBV7-2 and J is TRBJ2-6; D is possibly TRBD2 (5 bases). The V gene lost 3 bases and the J gene lost 0 bases, with 9 bases spanning the gap. There are 16 residues in the CDR3. Germline-derived CDR1 and CDR2 are SGHTA and FQGNSA. This CDR3 reads CASSLASSSGANVLTF. As DNA, the CDR3 is TGTGCCAGCAGCTTGGCTAGCTCCTCTGGGGCCAACGTCCTGACTTTC. Looking up the rest from reference TRBV7-2 and TRBJ2-6 gives the full variable domain: GAGVSQSPSNKVTEKGKDVELRCDPISGHTALYWYRQSLGQGLEFLIYFQGNSAPDKSGLPSDRFSAERTGGSVSTLTIQRTQQEDSAVYLCASSLASSSGANVLTFGAGSRLTVL.

This clone was found once. The genes are TRBV6-5 and TRBJ1-2, with D hard to call. CDR3 length: 15 residues. The V gene lost 2 bases and the J gene lost 4 bases, with 14 bases spanning the gap. CDR1 and CDR2 from the germline V gene are MNHEY and SVGAGI. This CDR3 reads CASSYRISDGYGYTF. The CDR3, as DNA: TGTGCCAGCAGTTACCGAATTTCAGATGGCTATGGCTACACCTTC.